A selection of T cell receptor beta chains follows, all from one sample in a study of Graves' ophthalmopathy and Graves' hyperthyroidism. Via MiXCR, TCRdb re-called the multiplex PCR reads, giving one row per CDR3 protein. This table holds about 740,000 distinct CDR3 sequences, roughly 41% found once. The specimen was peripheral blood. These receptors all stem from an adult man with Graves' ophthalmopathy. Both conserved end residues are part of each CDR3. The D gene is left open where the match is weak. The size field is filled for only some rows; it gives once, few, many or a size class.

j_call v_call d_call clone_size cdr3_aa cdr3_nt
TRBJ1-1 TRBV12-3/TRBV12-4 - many CASGNNPNTEAFF TGTGCCAGCGGAAATAACCCGAACACTGAAGCTTTCTTT
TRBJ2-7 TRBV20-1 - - CSVGQTSLEQYF TGCAGTGTTGGGCAGACCTCCTTGGAGCAGTACTTC
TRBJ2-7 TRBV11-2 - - CASREAGFYEQYF TGTGCCAGCAGAGAAGCAGGGTTCTACGAGCAGTACTTC
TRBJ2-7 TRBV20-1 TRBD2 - CSAGRLAGAYYEQYF TGCAGTGCTGGGCGACTAGCGGGGGCCTACTACGAGCAGTACTTC
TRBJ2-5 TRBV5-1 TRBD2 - CASSPGTSGSETQYF TGCGCCAGCAGCCCGGGGACTAGCGGGAGTGAGACCCAGTACTTC
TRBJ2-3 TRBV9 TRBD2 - CASTGGGSTDTQYF TGTGCCAGCACGGGGGGGGGCAGCACAGATACGCAGTATTTT
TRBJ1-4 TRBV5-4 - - CASSTVGANEKLVF TGTGCCAGCAGCACAGTGGGGGCTAATGAAAAACTGGTTTTT
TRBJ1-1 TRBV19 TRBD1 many CASSPSGQGGYTEAFF TGTGCCAGTAGCCCTAGTGGACAGGGTGGATACACTGAAGCTTTCTTT
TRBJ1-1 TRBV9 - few CASSLSSQNTEAFF TGTGCCAGCAGCTTGTCCTCACAAAACACTGAAGCTTTCTTT
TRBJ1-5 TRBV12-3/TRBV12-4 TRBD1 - CASSFRPGGRSSSQPQHF TGTGCCAGCAGTTTTCGTCCAGGGGGACGAAGTAGCAGTCAGCCCCAGCATTTT
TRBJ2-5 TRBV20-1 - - CSARLQGGQETQYF TGCAGTGCTAGGCTACAGGGCGGGCAAGAGACCCAGTACTTC
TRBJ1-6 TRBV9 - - CASSARPSSPLHF TGTGCCAGCAGCGCCCGACCGAGTTCACCCCTCCACTTT
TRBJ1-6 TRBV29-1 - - CSVLGGRDSPLHF TGCAGCGTCCTCGGGGGACGGGATTCACCCCTCCACTTT
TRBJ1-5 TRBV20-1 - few CSARKGVVDQPQHF TGCAGTGCTAGAAAGGGGGTTGTAGATCAGCCCCAGCATTTT
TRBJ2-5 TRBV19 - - CASSITPRSQETQYF TGTGCCAGTAGTATAACTCCCCGCAGTCAAGAGACCCAGTACTTC
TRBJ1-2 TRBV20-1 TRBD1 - CSATQGARDYGYTF TGCAGTGCCACCCAGGGGGCTCGGGACTATGGCTACACCTTC
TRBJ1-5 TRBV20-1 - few CSAETGRYSNQPQHF TGCAGTGCCGAAACAGGGCGCTATAGCAATCAGCCCCAGCATTTT
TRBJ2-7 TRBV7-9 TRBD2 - CASGLSLSGRASYEQYF TGTGCCAGCGGCCTGAGTCTCAGCGGGAGGGCATCCTACGAGCAGTACTTC
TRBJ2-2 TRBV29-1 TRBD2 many CSVESGSGRRTGELFF TGCAGCGTTGAATCCGGTAGCGGGAGGAGGACCGGGGAGCTGTTTTTT
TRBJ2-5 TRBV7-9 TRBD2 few CASRTLAGGTRYQETQYF TGTGCCAGCAGAACCCTAGCGGGGGGGACCAGGTATCAAGAGACCCAGTACTTC
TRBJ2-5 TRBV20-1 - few CSAPTGSETQYF TGCAGTGCTCCTACAGGGAGTGAGACCCAGTACTTC
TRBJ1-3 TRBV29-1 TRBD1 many CSVDSGGQGAGNTIYF TGCAGCGTTGATTCAGGGGGACAGGGGGCTGGAAACACCATATATTTT
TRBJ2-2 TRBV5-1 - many CASSLDGRWTGELFF TGCGCCAGCAGCTTGGATGGCAGGTGGACCGGGGAGCTGTTTTTT
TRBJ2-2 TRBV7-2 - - CASSLDIGGLGTGELFF TGTGCCAGCAGCTTAGACATCGGGGGCCTGGGGACCGGGGAGCTGTTTTTT
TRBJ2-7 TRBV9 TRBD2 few CASSRTGLAGVGEQYF TGTGCCAGCAGCCGAACGGGACTAGCGGGAGTGGGCGAGCAGTACTTC
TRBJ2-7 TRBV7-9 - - CASSLRLEKGQYF TGTGCCAGCAGCTTAAGATTAGAGAAGGGGCAGTACTTC
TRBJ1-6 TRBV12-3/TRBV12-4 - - CASSSGPPKRNSPLHF TGTGCCAGCAGTTCCGGACCGCCGAAACGTAATTCACCCCTCCACTTT
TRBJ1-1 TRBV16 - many CASSQSVGQLTEAFF TGTGCCAGCAGCCAATCCGTCGGACAGCTCACTGAAGCTTTCTTT
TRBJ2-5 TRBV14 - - CASSQDFRAGWETQYF TGTGCCAGCAGCCAAGATTTTAGGGCAGGATGGGAGACCCAGTACTTC
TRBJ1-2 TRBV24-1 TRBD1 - CASSFVSTGGHGYTF TGTGCCAGCAGTTTCGTCTCAACAGGGGGGCACGGCTACACCTTC
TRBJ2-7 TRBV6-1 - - CASSPQGKDYEQYF TGTGCCAGCTCACCACAGGGCAAGGACTACGAGCAGTACTTC
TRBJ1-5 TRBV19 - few CASSRPVSNQPQHF TGTGCCAGTAGCAGGCCGGTTAGCAATCAGCCCCAGCATTTT
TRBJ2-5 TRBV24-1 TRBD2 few CATSEPSGGQETQYF TGTGCCACCAGTGAACCGTCGGGGGGCCAAGAGACCCAGTACTTC
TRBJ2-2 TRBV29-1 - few CSVEMRGSNTGELFF TGCAGCGTTGAAATGAGGGGATCGAACACCGGGGAGCTGTTTTTT
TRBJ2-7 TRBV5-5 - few CASSQGGTTAYEQYF TGTGCCAGCAGCCAAGGTGGCACGACCGCCTACGAGCAGTACTTC
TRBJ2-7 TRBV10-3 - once CAISAYERYF TGTGCCATCAGTGCCTACGAGCGGTACTTC
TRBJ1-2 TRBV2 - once CASSEWDYESYGYTF TGTGCCAGCAGTGAATGGGATTACGAGTCCTATGGCTACACCTTC
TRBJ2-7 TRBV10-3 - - CASSYPSAEEYF TGTGCCAGCAGTTACCCTAGTGCTGAAGAGTACTTC
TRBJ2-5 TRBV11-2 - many CASSLTQVGGTQYF TGTGCCAGCAGCCTCACCCAGGTCGGAGGGACCCAGTACTTC
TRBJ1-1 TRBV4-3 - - CASSRTTFGTEAFF TGCGCCAGCAGCCGGACGACGTTTGGGACTGAAGCTTTCTTT
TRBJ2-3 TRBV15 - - CATSRDAGGSTDTQYF TGTGCCACCAGCAGAGATGCAGGTGGTTCCACAGATACGCAGTATTTT
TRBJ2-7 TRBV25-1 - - CASSDRNYEQYF TGTGCCAGCAGTGACAGGAACTACGAGCAGTACTTC
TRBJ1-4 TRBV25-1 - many CASSVGGEKLFF TGTGCCAGCAGTGTAGGGGGGGAAAAACTGTTTTTT
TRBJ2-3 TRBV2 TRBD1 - CASSFDRASTDTQYF TGTGCCAGCAGTTTCGACAGGGCTAGCACAGATACGCAGTATTTT
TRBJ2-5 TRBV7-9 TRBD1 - CASSLDRGEDETQYF TGTGCCAGCAGCTTAGACAGGGGGGAGGATGAGACCCAGTACTTC
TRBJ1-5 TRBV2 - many CASSDLARQPQHF TGTGCCAGCAGTGATTTGGCGAGGCAGCCCCAGCATTTT
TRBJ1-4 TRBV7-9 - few CASSLGGTGEKLFF TGTGCCAGCAGCTTAGGGGGCACGGGTGAAAAACTGTTTTTT
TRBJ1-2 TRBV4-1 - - CASSQDSDGYTF TGCGCCAGCAGCCAAGATAGTGACGGCTACACCTTC
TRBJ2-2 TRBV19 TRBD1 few CASLQGARDTGELFF TGTGCCAGCCTACAGGGGGCGCGGGACACCGGGGAGCTGTTTTTT
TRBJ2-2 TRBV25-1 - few CASSPSGMANTGELFF TGTGCCAGCAGCCCCTCCGGGATGGCGAACACCGGGGAGCTGTTTTTT
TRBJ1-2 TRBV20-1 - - CSARVQEDSYGYTF TGCAGTGCTAGAGTCCAAGAGGACAGCTATGGCTACACCTTC
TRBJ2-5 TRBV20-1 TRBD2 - CSARDWLAGKETQYF TGCAGTGCTAGAGATTGGCTAGCGGGTAAAGAGACCCAGTACTTC
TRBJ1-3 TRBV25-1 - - CASSDLQGISGNTIYF TGTGCCAGCAGTGACCTCCAGGGGATATCTGGAAACACCATATATTTT
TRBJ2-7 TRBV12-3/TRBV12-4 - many CASSLQGSLKQYF TGTGCCAGCAGTTTGCAGGGATCACTGAAGCAGTACTTC
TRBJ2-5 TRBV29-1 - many CSVGPETQYF TGCAGCGTTGGTCCCGAGACCCAGTACTTC
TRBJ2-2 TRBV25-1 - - CASSPFQKTGELFF TGTGCCAGTAGTCCCTTCCAGAAGACCGGGGAGCTGTTTTTT
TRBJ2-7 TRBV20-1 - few CSASGTAGYEQYF TGCAGTGCTAGCGGCACTGCGGGCTACGAGCAGTACTTC
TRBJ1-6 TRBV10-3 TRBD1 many CATGQANSPLHF TGTGCCACTGGACAGGCTAATTCACCCCTCCACTTT
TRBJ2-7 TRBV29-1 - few CSVEFGRLGEQYF TGCAGCGTTGAATTCGGGCGCCTGGGCGAGCAGTACTTC
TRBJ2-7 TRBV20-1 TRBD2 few CSASPPGLAGNEQYF TGCAGTGCTTCACCTCCGGGACTAGCGGGGAACGAGCAGTACTTC